Here is one T cell receptor beta chain with its context. A single record per CDR3 protein comes from TCRdb applying MiXCR to the 5' RACE reads. The sample consists of around 1.7 million distinct CDR3 sequences, 32% of them appearing once. This record comes from a study of identical twins. The CDR3 runs to 16 residues. Germline trimming cut 7 bases from V and 4 bases from J; bases unmatched to any gene: 15. Germline assignment: CDR1 MNHNS and CDR2 SASEGT. The clonotype was recovered from a newborn girl in good health. V and J are TRBV6-1 and TRBJ1-2; 7 nucleotides align to TRBD1. Material for sequencing was cord blood. The CDR3 here is CASTQGVDRAGYGYTF. The CDR3 coding sequence is TGTGCCAGCACGCAAGGGGTTGACAGGGCCGGCTATGGCTACACCTTC.